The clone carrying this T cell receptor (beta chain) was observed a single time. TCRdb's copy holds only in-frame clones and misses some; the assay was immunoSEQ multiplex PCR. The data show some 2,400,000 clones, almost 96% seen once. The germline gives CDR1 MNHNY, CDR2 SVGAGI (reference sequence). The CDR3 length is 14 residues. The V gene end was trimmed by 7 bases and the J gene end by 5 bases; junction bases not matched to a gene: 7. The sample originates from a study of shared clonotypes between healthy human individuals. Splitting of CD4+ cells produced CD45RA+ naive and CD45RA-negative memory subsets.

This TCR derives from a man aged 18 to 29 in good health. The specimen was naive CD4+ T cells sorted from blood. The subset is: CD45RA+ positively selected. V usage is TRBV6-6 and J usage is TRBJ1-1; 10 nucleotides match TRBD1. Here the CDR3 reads CASTTPGQGTEAFF. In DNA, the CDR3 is TGTGCCAGCACTACCCCGGGACAGGGGACTGAAGCTTTCTTT.